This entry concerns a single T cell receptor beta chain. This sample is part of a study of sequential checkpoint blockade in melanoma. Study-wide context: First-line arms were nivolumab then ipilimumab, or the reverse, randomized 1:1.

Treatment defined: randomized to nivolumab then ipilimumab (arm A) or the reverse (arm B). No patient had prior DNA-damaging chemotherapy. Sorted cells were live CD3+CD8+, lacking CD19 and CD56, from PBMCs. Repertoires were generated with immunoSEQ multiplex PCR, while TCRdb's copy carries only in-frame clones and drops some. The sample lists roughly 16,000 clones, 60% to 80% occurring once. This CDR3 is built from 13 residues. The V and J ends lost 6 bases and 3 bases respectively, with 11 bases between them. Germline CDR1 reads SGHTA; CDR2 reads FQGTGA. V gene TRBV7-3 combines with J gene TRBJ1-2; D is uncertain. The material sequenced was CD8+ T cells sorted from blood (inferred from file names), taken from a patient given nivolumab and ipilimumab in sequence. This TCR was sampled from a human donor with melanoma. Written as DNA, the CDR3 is TGTGCCAGCAGTGCCTTGGGCGACTATGGCTACACCTTC. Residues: CASSALGDYGYTF.